This TCR beta chain was profiled in a study of cytomegalovirus exposure and HLA in healthy donors. A multiplex PCR was run with 60 Vbeta primers and 13 Jbeta primers. Sequenced by immunoSEQ multiplex PCR; TCRdb stores in-frame clones only, minus some. The sample lists 120,000 to 150,000 clones, over 60% occurring once. This CDR3 has 14 residues. V was pared by 4 bases and J by 5 bases, with 5 bases of the junction left unmatched. Germline V gene data show CDR1 as SGDLS and CDR2 as YYNGEE. Sequenced sample: PBMCs. The J gene is TRBJ2-5, the V gene TRBV9; 10 bases agree with TRBD2. The receptor's source is a man aged 35 to 55 in good health and CMV-seronegative. The CDR3 sequence is CASSSGGARETQYF. The CDR3 nucleotides read TGTGCCAGCAGCAGCGGGGGGGCCAGGGAGACCCAGTACTTC.